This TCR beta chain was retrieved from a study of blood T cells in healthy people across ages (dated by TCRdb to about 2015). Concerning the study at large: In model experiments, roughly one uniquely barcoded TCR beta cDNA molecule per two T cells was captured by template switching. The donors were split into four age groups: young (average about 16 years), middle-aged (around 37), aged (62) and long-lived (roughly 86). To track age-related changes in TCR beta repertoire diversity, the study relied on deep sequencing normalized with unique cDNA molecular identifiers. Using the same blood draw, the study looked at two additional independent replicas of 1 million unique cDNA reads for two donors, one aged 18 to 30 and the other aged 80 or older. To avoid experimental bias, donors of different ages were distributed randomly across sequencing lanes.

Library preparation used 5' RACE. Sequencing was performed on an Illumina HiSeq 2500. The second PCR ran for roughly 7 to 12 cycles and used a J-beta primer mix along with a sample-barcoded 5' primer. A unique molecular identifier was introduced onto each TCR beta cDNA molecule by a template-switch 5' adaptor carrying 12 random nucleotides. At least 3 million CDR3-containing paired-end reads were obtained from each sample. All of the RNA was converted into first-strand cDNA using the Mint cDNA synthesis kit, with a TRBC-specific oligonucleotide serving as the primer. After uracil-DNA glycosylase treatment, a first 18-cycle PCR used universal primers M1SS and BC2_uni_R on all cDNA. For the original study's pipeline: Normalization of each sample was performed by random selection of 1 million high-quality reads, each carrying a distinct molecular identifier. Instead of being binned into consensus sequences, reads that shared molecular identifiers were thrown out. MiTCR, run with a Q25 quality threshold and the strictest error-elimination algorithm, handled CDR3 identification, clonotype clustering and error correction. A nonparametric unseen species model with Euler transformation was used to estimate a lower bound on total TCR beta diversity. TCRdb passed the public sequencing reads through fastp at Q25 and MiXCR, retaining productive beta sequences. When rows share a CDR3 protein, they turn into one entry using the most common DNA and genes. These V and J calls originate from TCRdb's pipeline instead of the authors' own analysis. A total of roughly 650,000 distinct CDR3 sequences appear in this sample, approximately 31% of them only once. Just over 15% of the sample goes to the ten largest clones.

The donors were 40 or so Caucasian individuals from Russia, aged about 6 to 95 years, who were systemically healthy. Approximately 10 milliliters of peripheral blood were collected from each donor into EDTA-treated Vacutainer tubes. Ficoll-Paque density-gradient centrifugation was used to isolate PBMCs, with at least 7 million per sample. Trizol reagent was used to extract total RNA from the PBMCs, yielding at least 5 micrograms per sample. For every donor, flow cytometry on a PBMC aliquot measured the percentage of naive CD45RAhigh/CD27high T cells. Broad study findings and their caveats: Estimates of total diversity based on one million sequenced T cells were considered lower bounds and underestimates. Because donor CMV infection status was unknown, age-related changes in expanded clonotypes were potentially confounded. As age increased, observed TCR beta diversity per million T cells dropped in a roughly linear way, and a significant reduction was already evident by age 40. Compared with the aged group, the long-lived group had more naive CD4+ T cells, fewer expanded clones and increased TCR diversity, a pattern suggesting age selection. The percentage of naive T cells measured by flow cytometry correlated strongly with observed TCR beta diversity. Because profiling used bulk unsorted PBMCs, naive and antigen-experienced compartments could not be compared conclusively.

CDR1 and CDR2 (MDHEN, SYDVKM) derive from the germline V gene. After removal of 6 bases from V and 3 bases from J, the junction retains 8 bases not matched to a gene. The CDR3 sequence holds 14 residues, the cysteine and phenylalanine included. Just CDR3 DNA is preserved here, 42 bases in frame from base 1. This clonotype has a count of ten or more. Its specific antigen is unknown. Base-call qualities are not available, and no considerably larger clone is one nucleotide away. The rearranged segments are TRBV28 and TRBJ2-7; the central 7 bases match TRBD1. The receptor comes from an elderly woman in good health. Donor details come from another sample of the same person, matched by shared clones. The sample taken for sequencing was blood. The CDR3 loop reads CASRPGGPLYEQYF. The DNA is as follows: TGTGCCAGCAGACCAGGGGGTCCCCTCTACGAGCAGTACTTC. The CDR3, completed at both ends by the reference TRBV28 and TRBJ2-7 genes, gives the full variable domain DVKVTQSSRYLVKRTGEKVFLECVQDMDHENMFWYRQDPGLGLRLIYFSYDVKMKEKGDIPEGYSVSREKKERFSLILESASTNQTSMYLCASRPGGPLYEQYFGPGTRLTVT.